These 30 T cell receptor beta chains were sequenced from one sample in a study of T cell responses to AZD1222 COVID-19 vaccine. Assay used: immunoSEQ multiplex PCR; TCRdb lists only in-frame clones, some missing. The table has roughly 180,000 clones, 85% to 95% seen once; the top ten hold 0.8% to 1.3%. The material was peripheral blood, obtained 28 days after the second dose of the MenACWY control vaccine. The receptors here all came from an adult who received the MenACWY meningococcal vaccine as a control.

The chain has TRBV4-3 and TRBJ2-1; no definite D call. CDR3 length: 15 amino acids. The germline CDR1 and CDR2 sequences are LGHNA and YSLEER. V gave up 1 base and J gave up 7 bases, with 14 bases separating them. CDR3 amino acids: CASSQVGGSRNEQFF. CDR3 DNA sequence: TGCGCCAGCAGCCAAGTAGGCGGCAGTAGGAATGAGCAGTTCTTC.

The chain couples TRBV30 to TRBJ1-5; the D gene is possibly TRBD1 (5 bases). CDR1 GTSNPN and CDR2 SVGIG come from the germline V gene (reference sequence). V was cut by 1 base and J by 4 bases, with 11 bases left in between. The CDR3 runs 14 residues. The CDR3 coding sequence is TGTGCCTGGAGTGCCTCGGGGCTAAATCAGCCCCAGCATTTT. Its translation: CAWSASGLNQPQHF.

The rearrangement uses TRBV3-1 (or the pseudogene TRBV3-2) and TRBJ1-3; D is unclear. This CDR3 contains 12 residues. Germline CDR1 and CDR2: LGHDT and YNNKEL (reference sequence). V dropped 4 bases and J dropped 6 bases, with 7 bases sitting between them. The chain's CDR3 is CASSLTSNTIYF. The CDR3 coding sequence is TGTGCCAGCAGCCTTACCTCAAACACCATATATTTT.

The V call is TRBV5-4, the J call TRBJ2-5, with D hard to call. Looked up from germline, CDR1 is SGHNT and CDR2 is YYREEE (reference sequence). The CDR3 extends over 15 amino acids. The germline V and J ends were trimmed by 0 bases and 3 bases, with 12 bases remaining between them. CDR3: CASSLDRPVKETQYF. CDR3 DNA sequence: TGTGCCAGCAGCTTGGATAGGCCTGTAAAAGAGACCCAGTACTTC.

This clone appeared a few times. This chain links TRBV28 with TRBJ1-6; D is undetermined. Per the germline V gene, CDR1 is MDHEN and CDR2 is SYDVKM. The ends were cut back, 3 bases at V and 9 bases at J, with 12 bases in the middle. There are 14 residues in the CDR3. The CDR3 DNA reads as TGTGCCAGCAGTTTCTCCTCCGCCGGTTCACCCCTCCACTTT. Translated: CASSFSSAGSPLHF.

V gene TRBV9 combines with J gene TRBJ1-1; 7 bases fit TRBD1. V dropped 6 bases and J dropped 4; count of bases not matched to a gene: 6. In germline, CDR1 is SGDLS, CDR2 YYNGEE. This CDR3 has 13 amino acids. Written as DNA, the CDR3 is TGTGCCAGCAACGGGGGGGACAGCACTGAAGCTTTCTTT. Residues: CASNGGDSTEAFF.

The genes are TRBV18 and TRBJ1-2; D might be TRBD1 (5 bases). This CDR3 is built from 15 residues. Germline CDR1 and CDR2: KGHSH and LQKENI. V was trimmed by 4 bases and J by 2 bases, leaving 14 bases between them. CDR3 sequence (DNA): TGTGCCAGCTCACAGTCAGAAGGGGTGAACTATGGCTACACCTTC. Translating gives CASSQSEGVNYGYTF.

V and J are TRBV6-5 and TRBJ1-1; D call uncertain. Germline lookup yields CDR1 MNHEY and CDR2 SVGAGI. V was pared by 8 bases and J by 2 bases, with 12 bases between. This CDR3 region has 13 residues. CDR3 loop: CASLGNLNTEAFF. The CDR3 nucleotides read TGTGCCAGCCTAGGAAACTTAAACACTGAAGCTTTCTTT.

This chain joins TRBV30 and TRBJ1-6, with D hard to call. Germline CDR1 reads GTSNPN; CDR2 reads SVGIG (reference sequence). The CDR3 is made up of 12 amino acids. The V gene lost 5 bases and the J gene lost 8 bases, with 10 bases spanning the gap. The CDR3, as DNA: TGTGCCTGGGGGTATAGGGATTCACCCCTCCACTTT. This sequence encodes CAWGYRDSPLHF.

The chain couples TRBV6-5 to TRBJ2-7; 9 nucleotides align to TRBD1. J was trimmed by 2 bases and V by 5 bases; bases with no gene match: 7. The CDR3 sequence is 15 residues long. CDR1 and CDR2 (germline): MNHEY, SVGAGI. The CDR3 here is CASSRQGGLAYEQYF. The CDR3 nucleotides read TGTGCCAGCAGTAGACAGGGGGGTCTGGCCTACGAGCAGTACTTC.

The chain joins TRBV27 to TRBJ2-7, with D tentatively TRBD1 (5 bases). The V end lost 3 bases, the J end lost 5 bases, and 11 bases lay between the germline ends. The CDR3 runs to 13 residues. Germline CDR1 is MNHEY and CDR2 is SMNVEV (reference sequence). CDR3 sequence (DNA): TGTGCCAGCAGTTTCAGGGAAGGGAACGAGCAGTACTTC. This encodes CASSFREGNEQYF.

V gene TRBV7-2 combines with J gene TRBJ1-1, with D uncertain. The germline CDR1 and CDR2 sequences are SGHTA and FQGNSA. V dropped 1 base and J dropped 2 bases, with 8 bases sitting between them. This CDR3 comprises 14 residues. CDR3 in amino acids: CASSLVYGNTEAFF. The CDR3 nucleotides read TGTGCCAGCAGCTTAGTATACGGAAACACTGAAGCTTTCTTT.

This clone was recorded only once. V and J are TRBV7-2 and TRBJ1-1, with D perhaps TRBD1 (5 bases). The CDR3 is 15 residues long. Trimming removed 5 bases at V and 5 bases at J, with 18 bases between. CDR1 is SGHTA and CDR2 is FQGNSA in the germline V gene. In DNA, the CDR3 is TGTGCCAGCAGCCCAAGGGACCCTGTTCGGACTGAAGCTTTCTTT. Translated: CASSPRDPVRTEAFF.

The V and J genes are TRBV7-2 and TRBJ2-3; D remains unclear. The CDR3 is made up of 15 amino acids. Trimming left V 5 bases short and J 3 bases short, with 15 bases between. The germline V gene encodes CDR1 SGHTA and CDR2 FQGNSA. The CDR3 nucleotides are TGTGCCAGCAGCCACCAGGTTAGCCTAACAGATACGCAGTATTTT. Amino acids: CASSHQVSLTDTQYF.

This chain links TRBV19 with TRBJ1-6; tentative D call: TRBD1 (6 bases). The germline V gene encodes CDR1 LNHDA and CDR2 SQIVND (reference sequence). This CDR3 has 16 residues. Trimming stripped 6 bases from V and 6 bases from J, with 18 bases between. CDR3 sequence: CASRRRGQGPNSPLHF. The CDR3 nucleotides read TGTGCCAGTAGGCGTAGAGGGCAGGGGCCTAATTCACCCCTCCACTTT.

The rearrangement links TRBV12-3 or TRBV12-4 to TRBJ1-1; D possibly corresponds to TRBD1 (5 bases). The V gene lost 10 bases and the J gene lost 4 bases, with 16 bases spanning the gap. The CDR3 loop spans 13 amino acids. The CDR3 reads CATSQAGGTEAFF. The CDR3 region has the DNA TGTGCCACCTCCCAGGCGGGGGGCACTGAAGCTTTCTTT.

The chain joins TRBV7-2 to TRBJ1-2, with 8 nucleotides matching TRBD1. With V trimmed by 2 bases and J by 8 bases, 4 bases remained unmatched. The germline gives CDR1 SGHTA, CDR2 FQGNSA. CDR3 length: 13 residues. CDR3 in DNA: TGTGCCAGCAGCTTACAGGGGGCGAGAGGCTACACCTTC. This sequence encodes CASSLQGARGYTF.

V usage is TRBV9 and J usage is TRBJ1-2, with D maybe TRBD1 (6 bases). V lost 1 base to trimming and J lost 8 bases, with 9 bases between them. CDR1 and CDR2 from the germline V gene are SGDLS and YYNGEE. This CDR3 region has 12 residues. The CDR3, as DNA: TGTGCCAGCAGCGTAACAGGGACAGGCTACACCTTC. It yields the protein CASSVTGTGYTF.

V usage is TRBV2 and J usage is TRBJ1-5, with D perhaps matching TRBD1 (6 bases). Trimming left V 2 bases short and J 7 bases short, with 15 bases between. The CDR3 runs 15 residues. Germline V gives CDR1 SNHLY, CDR2 FYNNEI. The CDR3 region has the DNA TGTGCCAGCAGTGAAAGGGGGGGCGCGGGACAGCCCCAGCATTTT. Amino acids: CASSERGGAGQPQHF.

The chain combines TRBV19 with TRBJ2-7; perhaps TRBD2 as D (5 bases). V was clipped by 3 bases and J by 0 bases, with 9 bases between them. The CDR3 runs to 14 residues. In germline, CDR1 is LNHDA, CDR2 SQIVND (reference sequence). The CDR3 loop reads CASSILGSSYEQYF. DNA of the CDR3: TGTGCCAGTAGTATTTTAGGGAGCTCCTACGAGCAGTACTTC.

This rearrangement joins TRBV7-2 to TRBJ2-5; TRBD1 matches 7 bases. Trimming cost V 2 bases and J 2 bases; bases outside gene matches: 5. Looked up from germline, CDR1 is SGHTA and CDR2 is FQGNSA. The CDR3 length is 15 residues. DNA for the CDR3: TGTGCCAGCAGCTTAACAGGGGTTATGCAAGAGACCCAGTACTTC. Residues: CASSLTGVMQETQYF.

This chain links TRBV7-8 with TRBJ2-1; D remains ambiguous. This CDR3 comprises 15 residues. The V gene lost 0 bases and the J gene lost 9 bases, with 15 bases spanning the gap. Germline V gives CDR1 SGHVS, CDR2 FQNEAQ. The CDR3, as DNA: TGTGCCAGCAGCTTAGCGCTCGCAGGCCCAACTGAGCAGTTCTTC. Translation: CASSLALAGPTEQFF.

The chain uses TRBV29-1 and TRBJ1-5; D remains ambiguous. The CDR3 sequence is 12 residues long. Germline CDR1 SQVTM, CDR2 ANQGSEA. The V end was cut by 4 bases, the J end by 4 bases, with 8 bases between. CDR3 in DNA: TGCAGCGTTGGGGCCGAAAATCAGCCCCAGCATTTT. Encoded protein: CSVGAENQPQHF.

For this clone: The sample has other DNA sequences that encode this CDR3 too. The V gene is TRBV6-5, the J gene TRBJ2-3, with unresolved D. This CDR3 is built from 14 residues. CDR1 is MNHEY and CDR2 is SVGAGI in the germline V gene. V gave up 6 bases and J gave up 0 bases, with 10 bases separating them. CDR3 residues: CASRRTGSTDTQYF. DNA of the CDR3: TGTGCCAGCAGACGGACGGGCAGCACAGATACGCAGTATTTT.

The chain uses TRBV30 and TRBJ1-2; D ambiguous. Germline CDR1 reads GTSNPN; CDR2 reads SVGIG (reference sequence). CDR3 length: 14 amino acids. Deletions cut 0 bases from V and 0 bases from J, with 8 bases between. As DNA, the CDR3 is TGTGCCTGGAGTGTACAAGTAGCTAACTATGGCTACACCTTC. Its protein product is CAWSVQVANYGYTF.

V usage is TRBV30 and J usage is TRBJ2-2; D remains ambiguous. CDR1 and CDR2 from the germline V gene are GTSNPN and SVGIG (reference sequence). The CDR3 spans 13 residues. The germline V and J ends were trimmed by 2 bases and 6 bases, with 10 bases remaining between them. The chain's CDR3 is CAWSRSAAGELFF. The CDR3 DNA reads as TGTGCCTGGAGTAGGAGCGCAGCCGGGGAGCTGTTTTTT.

As regards this clone: Other nucleotide sequences in the sample specify the same CDR3. This rearrangement joins TRBV28 to TRBJ2-7, with 12 nucleotides matching TRBD2. This CDR3 has 13 amino acids. The germline V gene has CDR1 MDHEN and CDR2 SYDVKM. With 5 bases clipped from V and 4 bases from J, the junction kept 0 bases outside the gene matches. CDR3 residues: CASSLAGGYEQYF. The CDR3 DNA reads TGTGCCAGCAGTCTAGCGGGGGGGTACGAGCAGTACTTC.

The chain couples TRBV5-8 to TRBJ2-5, with unresolved D. Germline CDR1 is SGHTS and CDR2 is YDEGEE. The CDR3 has 17 amino acids. With 0 bases removed from V and 5 bases from J, the gap between germline ends came to 20 bases. The CDR3 loop reads CASSLASLRVWVETQYF. CDR3 sequence (DNA): TGTGCCAGCAGCTTGGCTAGTCTCCGCGTCTGGGTGGAGACCCAGTACTTC.

The V and J genes are TRBV3-1 (or the pseudogene TRBV3-2) and TRBJ1-2; maybe TRBD1 (6 bases). The germline CDR1 and CDR2 sequences are LGHDT and YNNKEL (reference sequence). The V and J ends lost 0 bases and 0 bases respectively, with 11 bases between them. The CDR3 has 16 amino acids. In DNA, the CDR3 is TGTGCCAGCAGCCAAGAGGGGGCAGGTGCTAACTATGGCTACACCTTC. Its translation: CASSQEGAGANYGYTF.

V is TRBV28 and J is TRBJ1-6, with D possibly TRBD1 on 5 matching bases. There are 14 residues in the CDR3. Trimming stripped 4 bases from V and 4 bases from J, with 8 bases between. Germline V gene sequence: CDR1 MDHEN, CDR2 SYDVKM. CDR3 coding DNA: TGTGCCAGCAGTTCTCCAGGGTATAATTCACCCCTCCACTTT. This codes for CASSSPGYNSPLHF.